The source of this T cell receptor beta chain is a study of blood T cell repertoires in COVID-19. The CDR3 is 17 residues long. V gave up 5 bases and J gave up 5 bases; unmatched junction bases: 17. Looked up from germline, CDR1 is MNHEY and CDR2 is SMNVEV (reference sequence). The assay was immunoSEQ multiplex PCR, and TCRdb's table has in-frame clones only and misses some. Among under 200,000 clones listed, 86% were seen once. The V call is TRBV27, the J call TRBJ1-2; 7 positions agree with TRBD1. The specimen sequenced was peripheral blood. The sequence came from a man aged 55 to 70 with acute or convalescent COVID-19. This CDR3 reads CASSPAKKQGRLYGYTF. CDR3 sequence (DNA): TGTGCCAGCAGTCCCGCAAAGAAACAGGGGCGGCTATATGGCTACACCTTC.